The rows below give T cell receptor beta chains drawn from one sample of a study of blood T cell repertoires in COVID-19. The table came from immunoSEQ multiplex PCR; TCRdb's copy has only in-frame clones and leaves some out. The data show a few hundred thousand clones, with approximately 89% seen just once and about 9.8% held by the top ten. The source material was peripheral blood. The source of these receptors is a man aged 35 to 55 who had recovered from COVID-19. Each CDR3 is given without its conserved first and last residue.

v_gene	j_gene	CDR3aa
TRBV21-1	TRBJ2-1	ASSKVGDSSGIINEQF
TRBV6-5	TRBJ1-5	ASSYSFYSNQPQH
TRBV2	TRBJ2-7	ASSIAGGVSYEQY
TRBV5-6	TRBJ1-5	ASSFLGGQPQH
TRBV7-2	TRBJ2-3	ASSPLLRAGDTQY
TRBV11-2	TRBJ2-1	ASIQGASDEQF
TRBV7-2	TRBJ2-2	ASSLPGTGELF
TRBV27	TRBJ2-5	ASVGGVSGIQY
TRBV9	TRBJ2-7	ASSVGEASTYEQY
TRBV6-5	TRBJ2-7	ASSYSRQASYEQY
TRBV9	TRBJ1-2	ASSVDATIYGYT
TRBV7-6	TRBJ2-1	ASSLEATGAGYSEQF
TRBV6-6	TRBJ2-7	ASTAADIAYEQY
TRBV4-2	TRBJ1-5	ASSHDRGNQPQH
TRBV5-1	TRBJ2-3	ASSAGASGRTDTQY
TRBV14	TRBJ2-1	ASSQPGGLADLWNEQF
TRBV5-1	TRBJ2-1	ASSLEGLLSGSENEQF
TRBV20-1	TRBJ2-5	SASPLAIRETQY
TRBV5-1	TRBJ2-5	ASSSQGQGETQY
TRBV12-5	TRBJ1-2	ASGDDRVRST
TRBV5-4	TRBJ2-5	ASSLGSLKETQY
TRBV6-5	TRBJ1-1	ASSYSQNTGEAF
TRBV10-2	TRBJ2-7	ASSEGPYEQY
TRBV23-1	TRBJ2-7	ASAITPGLADTLSYEQY
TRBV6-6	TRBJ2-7	ASSSGTAPSN
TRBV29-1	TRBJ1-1	SGGETATRDTEAF
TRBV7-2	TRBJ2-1	ASSPIAQQNNEQF
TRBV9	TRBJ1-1	ASSPRGGGGRTEAF
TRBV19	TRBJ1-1	ASIHRGFTEAF
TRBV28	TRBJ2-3	ASSLTGLQASTDTQY
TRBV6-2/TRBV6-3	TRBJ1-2	ASSYRDRAGYGYT
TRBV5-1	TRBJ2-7	ASSSGLAGVEQY
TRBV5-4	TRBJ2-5	ASGGNGQETQY
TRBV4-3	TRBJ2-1	ASSQLTGKLAYNEQF
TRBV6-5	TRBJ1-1	ASSYSRQSEAF
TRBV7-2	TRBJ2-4	ASSPPGQKNIQY
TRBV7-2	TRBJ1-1	ASSRQGFGGMGTEAF
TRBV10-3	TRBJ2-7	AISQGRDEQY
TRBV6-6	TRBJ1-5	ASSLTGDDQPQH
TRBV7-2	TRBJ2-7	ASSLSGLRLYEQY
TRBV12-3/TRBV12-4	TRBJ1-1	ASSLALTGIAF
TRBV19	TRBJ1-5	ATRKQYDNQPQH
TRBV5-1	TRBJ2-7	ASSLVAGPRGEQY
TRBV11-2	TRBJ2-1	ASSLIPRGGHNEQF
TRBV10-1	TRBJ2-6	ASRPSYSHRVQSYSGANVLT
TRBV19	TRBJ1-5	ASSIQGSHQPQH
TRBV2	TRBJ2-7	ASRAFYEQY
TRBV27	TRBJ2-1	ASSLSGSSYNEQF
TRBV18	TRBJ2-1	ASSPGLADEQF
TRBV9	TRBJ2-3	ASSVTGSTDTQY
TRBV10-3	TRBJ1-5	AIRRTGDQPQH
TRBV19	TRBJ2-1	ASRQNSKNYNEQF
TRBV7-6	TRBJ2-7	ASSRGRSTYEQY
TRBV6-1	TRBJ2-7	ASSDIPGQGAVNEQY
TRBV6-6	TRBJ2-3	ASTTGQGGTDTQY
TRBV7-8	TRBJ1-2	ASSTRQEVYGYT
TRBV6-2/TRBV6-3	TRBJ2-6	ASSYSRGHRPSRANVLT
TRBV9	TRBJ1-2	ASSVGSGGELNYGYT
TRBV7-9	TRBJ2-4	ASSLVVGAKNIQY
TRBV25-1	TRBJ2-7	ASSEAGNPEQY